This T cell receptor (beta chain) was retrieved from a study of T cell repertoires in cytomegalovirus infection. Study context: Shared public TCR beta signatures pointed to both CMV infection and a matching HLA type.

This clonotype has a handful of counts. MiXCR, run by TCRdb on the reads, gives a single entry per CDR3 protein. The table shows approximately 500,000 distinct CDR3 sequences, with 16% occurring only once. CDR3 length: 14 residues. The V gene's germline CDR1 is SEHNR and CDR2 FQNEAQ (reference sequence). V lost 7 bases, J lost 3 bases, and 5 bases stayed unmatched. The sequence came from a human donor in good health (CMV status not recorded). Some clones in this sample may be carry-over from other donors' samples. The genes are TRBV7-9 and TRBJ2-1; 8 bases match TRBD2. Sequencing was carried out using CD8+ T cells from PBMCs. CDR3 DNA: TGTGCCAGCATCACTAGCGGTTACTACAATGAGCAGTTCTTC. It codes for CASITSGYYNEQFF.